Presented here are 14 T cell receptor beta chains from one specimen sequenced in a study. TCRdb re-called the RT-PCR reads with MiXCR, one entry per CDR3 protein. The profile shows hundreds of thousands of distinct CDR3 sequences, 13% to 15% of them singletons. Sequences were obtained from memory CD4+ T cells from blood. The source of these receptors is a female donor in good health, serving as a healthy control.

This clonotype was detected a few times. The chain carries TRBV3-1 and TRBJ2-7; D remains ambiguous. The CDR3 length is 15 residues. V lost 0 bases to trimming and J lost 12 bases, with 21 bases between them. The germline gives CDR1 LGHDT, CDR2 YNNKEL (reference sequence). The CDR3 nucleotides are TGTGCCAGCAGCCAAGATACGGTCCGAGCAAGGGCGACGTACTTC. Its protein is CASSQDTVRARATYF.

This clonotype was seen repeatedly, ten times or more. The rearrangement joins TRBV20-1 to TRBJ1-6; unclear D gene. This CDR3 region has 16 residues. Germline V lookup: CDR1 DFQATT, CDR2 SNEGSKA (reference sequence). The ends were cut back, 1 base at V and 7 bases at J, with 17 bases in the middle. In DNA form, the CDR3 reads TGCAGTGCTAGAGGACTTGGTGGGATTTTAAATTCACCCCTCCACTTT. Translated, it gives CSARGLGGILNSPLHF.

The chain combines TRBV10-2 with TRBJ1-4, with 9 bases lining up with TRBD1. This CDR3 region has 14 residues. J gave up 4 bases and V 5 bases, and 2 bases lay outside the gene matches. Germline loops: CDR1 WSHSY, CDR2 SAAADI. This CDR3 reads CASSWTGVNEKLFF. CDR3 in DNA: TGCGCCAGCAGTTGGACAGGGGTTAATGAAAAACTGTTTTTT.

This clonotype was found many times. The chain uses TRBV4-2 and TRBJ1-3; D ambiguous. V was shortened by 4 bases and J by 3 bases, with 19 bases between the two germline ends. Germline V gene sequence: CDR1 LGHNA, CDR2 YNFKEQ. CDR3 size: 17 residues. CDR3 nucleotides: TGTGCCAGCAGCCCACCAATAGGATCGGGCGGTGGAAACACCATATATTTT. Translating gives CASSPPIGSGGGNTIYF.

The chain employs TRBV7-2 and TRBJ1-2; D is uncertain. Trimming took 7 bases from V and 6 from J, leaving 15 bases between them. CDR1 and CDR2 (germline): SGHTA, FQGNSA. This CDR3 is 13 amino acids long. The CDR3 reads CASTWAGLNGYTF. The CDR3 region has the DNA TGTGCCAGCACCTGGGCTGGACTCAATGGCTACACCTTC.

CDR3 sequence (DNA): TGTGCCAGCAGCTTGGGACAGAGATCACCCCTCCACTTT. Protein: CASSLGQRSPLHF. The rearrangement joins TRBV7-2 to TRBJ1-6; 7 nucleotides match TRBD1. In germline, CDR1 is SGHTA, CDR2 FQGNSA. The trim removed 3 bases at V and 10 bases at J, leaving 3 bases unmatched. CDR3 length: 13 amino acids.

The gene calls are TRBV24-1 and TRBJ2-5, with D hard to call. The V gene lost 3 bases and the J gene lost 5 bases, with 9 bases spanning the gap. The germline gives CDR1 KGHDR, CDR2 SFDVKD. The CDR3 totals 13 residues. The CDR3 region has the DNA TGTGCCACCAGTGATAGCCCCGGGGAGACCCAGTACTTC. It specifies CATSDSPGETQYF.

A few counts support this clonotype. The chain recombines TRBV7-2 with TRBJ2-3; 8 bases map to TRBD1. The CDR3 is 15 residues long. J lost 3 bases, V lost 6 bases, and 8 bases had no gene match. Germline values: CDR1 SGHTA, CDR2 FQGNSA. CDR3 nucleotides: TGTGCCAGCAGACCCCAGGGGGCCCTAACAGATACGCAGTATTTT. It encodes CASRPQGALTDTQYF.

This clonotype was seen many times. This chain uses TRBV3-1 with TRBJ1-4, with D hard to call. V lost 0 bases and J 5 bases, leaving 13 bases between the germline ends. CDR3 length: 16 residues. Germline CDR1 reads LGHDT; CDR2 reads YNNKEL (reference sequence). CDR3 residues: CASSQDLARANEKLFF. The CDR3 bases are TGTGCCAGCAGCCAAGATCTCGCCAGAGCCAATGAAAAACTGTTTTTT.

The V and J genes are TRBV5-6 and TRBJ1-2; 9 positions agree with TRBD1. V shed 2 bases, J shed 6 bases, and the junction held 5 bases outside the gene matches. Germline V CDR1 and CDR2: SGHDT, YYEEEE. The CDR3 has 14 residues. Written as DNA, the CDR3 is TGTGCCAGCAGCTTTGACAGGGGGGAAGATGGCTACACCTTC. Translated, it gives CASSFDRGEDGYTF.

This clonotype came up a few times. CDR3 coding DNA: TGTGCCAGCAGCGCCCGGGACAGAGGCAGCTCACCCCTCCACTTT. Translation gives CASSARDRGSSPLHF. This chain links TRBV9 with TRBJ1-6; TRBD1 matches at 7 bases. With 3 bases clipped from V and 10 bases from J, the junction kept 10 bases outside the gene matches. Germline CDR1 SGDLS, CDR2 YYNGEE. This CDR3 has 15 residues.

The V gene is TRBV20-1, the J gene TRBJ2-7, with D maybe TRBD2 (5 bases). The length of the CDR3 is 13 residues. The V end was cut by 6 bases, the J end by 0 bases, with 12 bases between. Germline CDR1 and CDR2: DFQATT and SNEGSKA (reference sequence). This CDR3 reads CSALDPISYEQYF. The CDR3 DNA follows: TGCAGTGCACTAGACCCCATCTCCTACGAGCAGTACTTC.

V is TRBV7-2 and J is TRBJ1-5, with TRBD1 as a possible D gene (6 bases). The V end lost 5 bases, the J end lost 0 bases, and 17 bases lay between the germline ends. The CDR3 runs 17 residues. Germline CDR1 reads SGHTA; CDR2 reads FQGNSA. CDR3 protein: CASSPPTQGVSNQPQHF. CDR3 bases: TGTGCCAGCAGCCCACCAACACAGGGTGTTAGCAATCAGCCCCAGCATTTT.

The CDR3 DNA sequence: TGTGCCAGCAGATCACAACTCACCTATCCGCGAATAAGGAACACCGGGGAGCTGTTTTTT. Protein product: CASRSQLTYPRIRNTGELFF. The chain joins TRBV12-3 or TRBV12-4 to TRBJ2-2; D is undetermined. This CDR3 contains 20 residues. V was clipped by 6 bases and J by 1 base, with 27 bases between them.